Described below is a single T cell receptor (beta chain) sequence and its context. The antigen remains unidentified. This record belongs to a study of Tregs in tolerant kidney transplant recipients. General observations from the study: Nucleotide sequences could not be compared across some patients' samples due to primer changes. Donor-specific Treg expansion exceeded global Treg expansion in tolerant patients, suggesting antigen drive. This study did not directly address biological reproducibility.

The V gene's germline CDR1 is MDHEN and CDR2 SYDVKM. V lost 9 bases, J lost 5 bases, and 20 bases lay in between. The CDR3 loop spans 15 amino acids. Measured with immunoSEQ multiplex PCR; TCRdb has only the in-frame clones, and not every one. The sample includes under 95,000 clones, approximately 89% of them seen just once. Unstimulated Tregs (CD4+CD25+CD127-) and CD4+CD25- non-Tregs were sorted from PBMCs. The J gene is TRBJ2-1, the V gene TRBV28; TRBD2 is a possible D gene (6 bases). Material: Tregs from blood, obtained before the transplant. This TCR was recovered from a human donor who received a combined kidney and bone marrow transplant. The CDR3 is CASSAGRSLNNEQFF. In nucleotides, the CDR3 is TGTGCCAGTTCTGCGGGAAGATCCCTTAACAATGAGCAGTTCTTC.